Listed here are 32 T cell receptor beta chains from one sample, sequenced in a study of T-cell memory formation after mild COVID-19 (dated by TCRdb to the early 2020s). The library was obtained by 5' RACE. Instrument on record: Illumina NovaSeq 6000. The public reads were run again by TCRdb, first through fastp at Q25 and then through MiXCR, and only productive beta chains were kept. Rows are unified per CDR3 protein, each entry keeping the most common DNA and genes. Here the sample has 470,000 or so distinct CDR3 sequences; about 20% occur a single time. The top ten clonotypes cover 9% to 15% of the sample. The sequenced material came from PBMCs or a T cell subset sorted from them (not recorded which). These receptors were collected from an adult woman who had mild COVID-19 (a few samples of this study predate the infection). The sample titles of this study are shuffled in the database, so cell type and time point are left out; the donor was told from shared clones.

This chain joins TRBV6-6 and TRBJ2-7; D gene uncertain. Germline CDR1 reads MNHNY; CDR2 reads SVGAGI (reference sequence). Deletions cut 4 bases from V and 3 bases from J, with 7 bases between. The length of the CDR3 is 12 residues. In DNA form, the CDR3 reads TGTGCCAGCAGTTGGGCCAGCTACGAGCAGTACTTC. Protein product: CASSWASYEQYF.

This clonotype was found a few times. The chain has TRBV27 and TRBJ2-3, with 8 bases matching TRBD2. Germline loops: CDR1 MNHEY, CDR2 SMNVEV (reference sequence). The CDR3 length is 17 residues. V was clipped by 4 bases and J by 6 bases; unmatched bases: 15. The CDR3 protein is CASSSPPAEAGVDTQYF. DNA for the CDR3: TGTGCCAGCAGTTCCCCGCCGGCGGAAGCGGGGGTGGATACGCAGTATTTT.

This clonotype was observed a handful of times. This sequence joins TRBV2 and TRBJ1-1, with 9 bases aligning to TRBD1. CDR3 length: 14 amino acids. Germline CDR1 is SNHLY and CDR2 is FYNNEI. After removal of 9 bases from V and 4 bases from J, the junction contained 9 bases not matched to a gene. As DNA, the CDR3 is TGTGCCAGTAAATCACAGGGGGCGAGCACTGAAGCTTTCTTT. Translated: CASKSQGASTEAFF.

This clonotype was seen a few times. This sequence joins TRBV6-1 and TRBJ2-7; 8 bases are shared with TRBD1. The trim removed 2 bases at V and 5 bases at J, leaving 8 bases unmatched. Germline loops: CDR1 MNHNS, CDR2 SASEGT. CDR3 size: 15 residues. The CDR3 DNA follows: TGTGCCAGCAGTGAAACACCTCAGGGGGCTGACGAGCAGTACTTC. Its translation: CASSETPQGADEQYF.

This clonotype was counted a few times. The V and J genes are TRBV3-1 and TRBJ1-2; 7 bases agree with TRBD1. V lost 1 base and J lost 4; bases outside the gene matches: 9. Germline CDR1 is LGHDT and CDR2 is YNNKEL (reference sequence). This CDR3 is 16 amino acids long. The CDR3 reads CASSQGSRGHGYGYTF. The CDR3 nucleotides read TGTGCCAGCAGCCAAGGTTCGAGGGGGCACGGCTATGGCTACACCTTC. Combining the CDR3 with reference TRBV3-1 and TRBJ1-2 gives the whole variable domain DTAVSQTPKYLVTQMGNDKSIKCEQNLGHDTMYWYKQDSKKFLKIMFSYNNKELIINETVPNRFSPKSPDKAHLNLHINSLELGDSAVYFCASSQGSRGHGYGYTFGSGTRLTVV.

J is TRBJ2-3 and V is TRBV20-1; tentatively, D is TRBD2 (6 bases). Germline CDR1 is DFQATT and CDR2 is SNEGSKA (reference sequence). The CDR3 is made up of 14 amino acids. V was trimmed by 5 bases and J by 0 bases, leaving 12 bases between them. This CDR3 is CSAFYRGSTDTQYF. In DNA form, the CDR3 reads TGCAGTGCTTTTTATCGGGGGAGCACAGATACGCAGTATTTT.

The rearrangement uses TRBV12-3 or TRBV12-4 and TRBJ2-5; the D gene is possibly TRBD1 (6 bases). V was shortened by 4 bases and J by 2 bases, with 8 bases between the two germline ends. The CDR3 runs 13 residues. In DNA form, the CDR3 reads TGTGCCAGCAGTTGGGACACGCAAGAGACCCAGTACTTC. It translates to CASSWDTQETQYF.

With regard to this clonotype: The junction and the germline gene differ at one end; a read error may be behind it. The chain joins TRBV15 to TRBJ2-7, with 12 bases aligning to TRBD2. Germline CDR1 and CDR2: LNHNV and YYDKDF (reference sequence). This CDR3 is 16 amino acids long. The CDR3 sequence is CATRRGGLAGLYEQYF. DNA of the CDR3: TGTGCCACCAGGAGAGGGGGACTAGCGGGCTTGTACGAGCAGTACTTC.

V and J are TRBV7-9 and TRBJ1-1; D is unclear. Germline CDR1 SEHNR, CDR2 FQNEAQ (reference sequence). Trimming shortened V by 0 bases and J by 3 bases, and 5 bases separated the two germline ends. The CDR3 runs to 13 residues. The CDR3 nucleotides read TGTGCCAGCAGCTTAGCGGATTACACTGAAGCTTTCTTT. This encodes CASSLADYTEAFF.

This clonotype was observed a few times. The CDR3 DNA reads as TGTGCCAGCAGCTCCCAGACCACAGATACGCAGTATTTT. It translates to CASSSQTTDTQYF. The chain has TRBV7-2 and TRBJ2-3; D is ambiguous. Germline V gene data show CDR1 as SGHTA and CDR2 as FQGNSA. The CDR3 is 13 residues long. The V end lost 4 bases, the J end lost 2 bases, and 7 bases lay between the germline ends.

The chain employs TRBV7-9 and TRBJ2-3, with 8 positions matching TRBD1. The junction had 17 bases not matched to a gene; V was cut back by 2 bases and J by 1 base. The germline CDR1 and CDR2 sequences are SEHNR and FQNEAQ (reference sequence). The CDR3 loop spans 20 amino acids. CDR3: CASSLSQGAGEKSGTDTQYF. In DNA, the CDR3 is TGTGCCAGCAGCTTATCGCAGGGGGCCGGGGAAAAGAGTGGCACAGATACGCAGTATTTT.

The V gene is TRBV20-1, the J gene TRBJ1-1, with 7 positions matching TRBD1. V dropped 4 bases and J dropped 10; count of bases not matched to a gene: 6. Germline CDR1 and CDR2: DFQATT and SNEGSKA (reference sequence). This CDR3 has 11 residues. CDR3 nucleotides: TGCAGTGCTACCACAGGGGTTGGAGCTTTCTTT. Translated: CSATTGVGAFF.

This clonotype came up many times. V usage is TRBV7-6 and J usage is TRBJ2-3, with D tentatively TRBD1 (5 bases). V lost 4 bases, J lost 1 base, and 9 bases lay in between. This CDR3 has 14 residues. Germline V CDR1 and CDR2: SGHVS, FNYEAQ. The CDR3 sequence: CASSSDRGTDTQYF. In DNA, the CDR3 is TGTGCCAGCAGCTCAGACAGAGGCACAGATACGCAGTATTTT.

There are many counts of this clonotype. This rearrangement joins TRBV6-2 or TRBV6-3 to TRBJ2-1; TRBD2 matches 8 bases. CDR3 size: 18 residues. CDR1 is MNHEY, CDR2 SVGEGT, per germline. With V trimmed by 0 bases and J by 4 bases, 11 bases remained unmatched. CDR3 DNA sequence: TGTGCCAGCAGTTACTCCCCCCCTACTAGCGGTATATACAATGAGCAGTTCTTC. Its protein product is CASSYSPPTSGIYNEQFF.

This clonotype was detected a few times. The V gene is TRBV29-1, the J gene TRBJ2-5, with D perhaps assigned TRBD1 or TRBD2 (5 bases each). This CDR3 region has 11 residues. V was clipped by 4 bases and J by 5 bases, with 8 bases between them. Germline V lookup: CDR1 SQVTM, CDR2 ANQGSEA. The CDR3 DNA follows: TGCAGCGTTGGCGAGGGGGAGACCCAGTACTTC. This gives the protein CSVGEGETQYF.

V is TRBV12-3 or TRBV12-4 and J is TRBJ2-5; 10 bases are shared with TRBD1. The CDR3 is 15 residues long. J was trimmed by 4 bases and V by 4 bases; bases with no gene match: 6. CDR3 coding DNA: TGTGCCAGCAGTTCCTCTTGGACAGGGGGAGAGACCCAGTACTTC. The encoded protein is CASSSSWTGGETQYF.

This clonotype was found a few times. J is TRBJ1-4 and V is TRBV5-5; possibly TRBD1 for D (5 bases). Germline values: CDR1 SGHKS, CDR2 YYEKEE (reference sequence). This CDR3 spans 14 amino acids. Trimming removed 4 bases from V and 6 bases from J, with 13 bases in between. In DNA, the CDR3 is TGTGCCAGCAGCCACATTACGGGGGATGAAAAACTGTTTTTT. Its protein product is CASSHITGDEKLFF.

The V gene is TRBV12-3 or TRBV12-4, the J gene TRBJ2-7, with D unclear. This CDR3 has 12 amino acids. The V and J ends lost 4 bases and 7 bases respectively, with 11 bases between them. The CDR3 spells CASSWGSREQYF. CDR3 coding DNA: TGTGCCAGCAGTTGGGGATCGCGGGAGCAGTACTTC.

Many counts were recorded for this clonotype. The chain uses TRBV12-3 or TRBV12-4 and TRBJ2-2; D remains ambiguous. V was pared by 3 bases and J by 4 bases, with 6 bases between. The CDR3 sequence is 13 residues long. The CDR3 coding sequence is TGTGCCAGCAGTTTGTCCGTCACCGGGGAGCTGTTTTTT. Translation gives CASSLSVTGELFF.

V and J are TRBV29-1 and TRBJ1-1; no clear D. The CDR3 runs to 12 residues. Germline V gives CDR1 SQVTM, CDR2 ANQGSEA. The V gene lost 0 bases and the J gene lost 10 bases, with 12 bases spanning the gap. This CDR3 is CSVEDRLVRAFF. CDR3 DNA: TGCAGCGTTGAAGATAGGTTGGTAAGAGCTTTCTTT.

This clonotype showed up many times. The V gene is TRBV12-3 or TRBV12-4, the J gene TRBJ2-7; D is uncertain. Trimming shortened V by 5 bases and J by 0 bases, and 8 bases separated the two germline ends. The CDR3 length is 13 residues. The CDR3 loop reads CASSRTVSYEQYF. The CDR3 region has the DNA TGTGCCAGCAGTCGGACGGTCTCCTACGAGCAGTACTTC.

This chain connects TRBV29-1 to TRBJ1-2; the D is unclear. CDR3 length: 11 residues. CDR1 and CDR2 (germline): SQVTM, ANQGSEA. V lost 4 bases to trimming and J lost 3 bases, with 6 bases between them. CDR3 nucleotides: TGCAGCGTTGCACCTCACTATGGCTACACCTTC. This encodes CSVAPHYGYTF.

This chain joins TRBV10-3 and TRBJ2-7, with 9 positions matching TRBD2. Trimming took 5 bases from V and 7 from J; bases not matched to a gene: 3. Germline V CDR1 and CDR2: ENHRY, SYGVKD. The CDR3 length is 12 residues. The CDR3 region has the DNA TGTGCCATCAGTCCCCTAGCGGGAGAGCAGTACTTC. This gives the protein CAISPLAGEQYF.

This clonotype was observed a few times. The chain joins TRBV7-9 to TRBJ2-7; 8 bases fit TRBD2. J gave up 4 bases and V 5 bases, and 10 bases lay outside the gene matches. CDR1 and CDR2 from the germline V gene are SEHNR and FQNEAQ (reference sequence). The CDR3 has 15 amino acids. The CDR3 protein is CASSQAAGAEYEQYF. CDR3 nucleotides: TGTGCCAGCAGCCAAGCAGCGGGAGCCGAATACGAGCAGTACTTC.

In this sample, this clonotype turned up a few times. CDR3 nucleotide sequence: TGTGCCAGCAGCGTCGGGGGGGCGCTCACTGAAGCTTTCTTT. This codes for CASSVGGALTEAFF. The genes are TRBV12-3 or TRBV12-4 and TRBJ1-1, with TRBD1 as a possible D gene (6 bases). V lost 6 bases to trimming and J lost 4 bases, with 15 bases between them. CDR3 length: 14 residues.

A few counts support this clonotype. This chain uses TRBV20-1 with TRBJ2-7, with D perhaps given as TRBD1 or TRBD2 (6 bases each). The CDR3 loop spans 14 amino acids. Germline lookup yields CDR1 DFQATT and CDR2 SNEGSKA (reference sequence). V dropped 3 bases and J dropped 2 bases, with 14 bases sitting between them. CDR3 amino acids: CSARRDKGTYEQYF. The CDR3 DNA reads as TGCAGTGCTAGGCGGGACAAGGGAACCTACGAGCAGTACTTC.

This clonotype was counted between two and nine times. A junction end diverges from the germline sequence, so it may reflect a read error. This chain uses TRBV7-7 with TRBJ2-3; D perhaps matches TRBD2 (5 bases). The germline gives CDR1 SSHAT, CDR2 FNYEAQ (reference sequence). The CDR3 has 14 amino acids. CDR3 sequence: CASSLGWESDTQYF. The CDR3 nucleotides are TGTGCTAGCAGCTTAGGCTGGGAGTCAGATACGCAGTATTTT. The variable domain in full, completed from reference TRBV7-7 and TRBJ2-3, reads GAGVSQSPRYKVTKRGQDVTLRCDPISSHATLYWYQQALGQGPEFLTYFNYEAQPDKSGLPSDRFSAERPEGSISTLTIQRTEQRDSAMYRCASSLGWESDTQYFGPGTRLTVL.

The rearrangement joins TRBV4-2 to TRBJ1-2, with D perhaps matching TRBD1 (5 bases). V was trimmed by 0 bases and J by 0 bases, leaving 11 bases between them. CDR1 is LGHNA and CDR2 is YNFKEQ in the germline V gene. CDR3 length: 16 residues. As DNA, the CDR3 is TGTGCCAGCAGCCAAGATATGGGGGTGGCTAACTATGGCTACACCTTC. This encodes CASSQDMGVANYGYTF.

This chain uses TRBV7-2 with TRBJ1-1; 7 bases fit TRBD1. With V trimmed by 5 bases and J by 4 bases, 7 bases remained unmatched. There are 14 residues in the CDR3. Germline V gene lookup returns CDR1 SGHTA and CDR2 FQGNSA. CDR3 sequence (DNA): TGTGCCAGCAGCGGCCGGGACAGATTCACTGAAGCTTTCTTT. Translated: CASSGRDRFTEAFF.

The V gene is TRBV27, the J gene TRBJ1-2; perhaps TRBD1 as D (5 bases). The ends were cut back, 5 bases at V and 5 bases at J, with 15 bases in the middle. The germline V gene encodes CDR1 MNHEY and CDR2 SMNVEV (reference sequence). The CDR3 loop spans 14 amino acids. For the CDR3, the DNA is TGTGCCAGCAGTCCCATGGGACGTAGGTATGGCTACACCTTC. Amino acid sequence: CASSPMGRRYGYTF.

This clonotype was detected many times. The chain combines TRBV9 with TRBJ1-2; D uncertain. This CDR3 region has 13 residues. Per germline, CDR1 SGDLS and CDR2 YYNGEE. Trimming removed 5 bases at V and 2 bases at J, with 10 bases between. CDR3 amino acids: CASSPDMNYGYTF. The CDR3 nucleotides read TGTGCCAGCAGTCCCGACATGAACTATGGCTACACCTTC.

This clonotype was counted only a few times. The genes are TRBV7-6 and TRBJ2-1; TRBD2 aligns across 14 bases. In germline, CDR1 is SGHVS, CDR2 FNYEAQ. V lost 7 bases to trimming and J lost 4 bases; unmatched junction nucleotides: 6. The CDR3 extends over 16 amino acids. The CDR3 DNA sequence: TGTGCCAGCAAGGGACTAGCGGGAGAGAGGTACAATGAGCAGTTCTTC. It specifies CASKGLAGERYNEQFF.